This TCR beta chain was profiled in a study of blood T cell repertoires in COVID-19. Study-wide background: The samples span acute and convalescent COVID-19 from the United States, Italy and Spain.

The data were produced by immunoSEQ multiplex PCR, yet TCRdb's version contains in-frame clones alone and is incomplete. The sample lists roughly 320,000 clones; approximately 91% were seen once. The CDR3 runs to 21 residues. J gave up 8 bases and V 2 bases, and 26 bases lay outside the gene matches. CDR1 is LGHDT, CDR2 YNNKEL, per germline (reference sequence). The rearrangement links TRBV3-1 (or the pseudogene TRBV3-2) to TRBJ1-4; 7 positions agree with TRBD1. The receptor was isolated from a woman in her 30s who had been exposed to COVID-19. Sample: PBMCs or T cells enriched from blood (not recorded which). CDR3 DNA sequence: TGTGCCAGCAGCCAACACGAGTCCTCCCTCCCCGACAGGGATGATGGGGAAAAACTGTTTTTT. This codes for CASSQHESSLPDRDDGEKLFF.